Presented here are 21 T cell receptor beta chains from one specimen sequenced in a study of cytomegalovirus exposure and HLA in healthy donors. The data were produced by immunoSEQ multiplex PCR, yet TCRdb's version contains in-frame clones alone and is incomplete. Of some 310,000 clones in the sample, nearly 90% are singletons; the top ten hold roughly 0.96%. Sample: PBMCs. These receptors were taken from a man aged 30 to 45 in good health and CMV-seronegative.

CDR3 DNA: TGTGCCAGCAGCTTACTACAGGGCTCTGGAAACACCATATATTTT. Translation: CASSLLQGSGNTIYF. J is TRBJ1-3 and V is TRBV11-2; the D gene is possibly TRBD1 (6 bases). This CDR3 region has 15 residues. Germline V lookup: CDR1 SGHAT, CDR2 FQNNGV. V was clipped by 2 bases and J by 0 bases, with 8 bases between them.

This clone appeared once. J is TRBJ1-1 and V is TRBV25-1, with D tentatively TRBD1 (5 bases). V was trimmed by 2 bases and J by 7 bases, leaving 8 bases between them. From germline, CDR1 is MGHDK and CDR2 SYGVNS. This CDR3 region has 12 residues. The CDR3 DNA reads TGTGCCAGCAGTGAACAGGGAAATGAAGCTTTCTTT. Its protein product is CASSEQGNEAFF.

The CDR3 DNA reads TGTGCCATCAGTGAGGTCCCTAATCAGCCCCAGCATTTT. This codes for CAISEVPNQPQHF. The chain employs TRBV10-3 and TRBJ1-5; D remains ambiguous. Between the trimmed V and J ends, which lost 2 bases and 4 bases, there was a span of 6 bases. CDR3 length: 13 residues. Germline V gene data show CDR1 as ENHRY and CDR2 as SYGVKD.

The chain recombines TRBV4-3 with TRBJ1-2; perhaps TRBD1 as D (6 bases). Germline CDR1 LGHNA, CDR2 YSLEER. Between the trimmed V and J ends, which lost 4 bases and 4 bases, there was a span of 13 bases. The CDR3 has 14 amino acids. The CDR3 is CASSLSDSFYGYTF. The DNA of the CDR3 is TGCGCCAGCAGCCTATCGGACAGTTTCTATGGCTACACCTTC.

V is TRBV7-2 and J is TRBJ1-1; the D is unclear. Deletions cut 4 bases from V and 4 bases from J, with 13 bases between. The CDR3 runs to 14 residues. In germline, CDR1 is SGHTA, CDR2 FQGNSA. In DNA form, the CDR3 reads TGTGCCAGCAGCTCCCTCTTCGGTAGCACTGAAGCTTTCTTT. This translates into CASSSLFGSTEAFF.

This clone was counted only a few times. The V gene is TRBV10-1, the J gene TRBJ2-7, with D perhaps matching TRBD1 (6 bases). There are 13 residues in the CDR3. CDR1 is WNHNN, CDR2 SYGVQD, per germline (reference sequence). Between the trimmed V and J ends, which lost 7 bases and 4 bases, there was a span of 14 bases. This CDR3 is CASIPWDTYEQYF. DNA of the CDR3: TGCGCCAGCATTCCCTGGGACACGTACGAGCAGTACTTC.

The CDR3 is CASSRTGKAKNIQYF. In DNA form, the CDR3 reads TGTGCCAGCAGCAGGACAGGGAAGGCCAAAAACATTCAGTACTTC. The V gene is TRBV5-8, the J gene TRBJ2-4, with 8 positions matching TRBD1. Germline V gives CDR1 SGHTS, CDR2 YDEGEE. The V and J ends lost 4 bases and 1 base, in that order; junction bases with no gene match: 4. CDR3 length equals 15 residues.

The CDR3 DNA reads as TGTGCCAGCAGTGAATCTCCGGCAGGGTACCAAGAGACCCAGTACTTC. Translation gives CASSESPAGYQETQYF. The chain recombines TRBV25-1 with TRBJ2-5; tentative D call: TRBD1 (5 bases). There are 16 residues in the CDR3. Germline lookup yields CDR1 MGHDK and CDR2 SYGVNS. Trimming took off 1 base at V and 0 bases at J, with 12 bases between the two ends.

The chain joins TRBV4-3 to TRBJ2-2, with a weak D call TRBD1 (6 bases). This CDR3 is 14 amino acids long. CDR1 LGHNA and CDR2 YSLEER come from the germline V gene. V lost 5 bases and J 7 bases, leaving 14 bases between the germline ends. The DNA for the CDR3 is TGCGCCAGCAGCGAAAGGCGGACAGTCGGGGAGCTGTTTTTT. This codes for CASSERRTVGELFF.

The rearrangement joins TRBV7-2 to TRBJ1-5; TRBD1 matches at 8 bases. The V gene end was trimmed by 2 bases and the J gene end by 7 bases; junction bases not matched to a gene: 7. The CDR3 is 15 amino acids. Germline V gene lookup returns CDR1 SGHTA and CDR2 FQGNSA. CDR3 sequence: CASSLQDRVGQPQHF. The DNA of the CDR3 is TGTGCCAGCAGCTTACAGGACAGGGTGGGACAGCCCCAGCATTTT.

In this sample, this clone turned up a few times. The chain couples TRBV7-8 to TRBJ2-7; no firm D call. From germline, CDR1 is SGHVS and CDR2 FQNEAQ. V dropped 5 bases and J dropped 2 bases, with 7 bases sitting between them. The CDR3 has 12 residues. CDR3 sequence reads: CASSRTTYEQYF. In DNA form, the CDR3 reads TGTGCCAGCAGCCGTACAACCTACGAGCAGTACTTC.

The V call is TRBV19, the J call TRBJ1-5; TRBD1 matches 7 bases. V dropped 6 bases and J dropped 4; count of bases not matched to a gene: 6. From germline, CDR1 is LNHDA and CDR2 SQIVND (reference sequence). There are 14 residues in the CDR3. As DNA, the CDR3 is TGTGCCAGTAGCCTCAGACAGGGTAATCAGCCCCAGCATTTT. This translates into CASSLRQGNQPQHF.

This clone has a single count. The rearrangement links TRBV11-2 to TRBJ2-1; 9 bases align to TRBD2. This CDR3 is built from 16 residues. CDR1 is SGHAT and CDR2 is FQNNGV in the germline V gene. The trim removed 6 bases at V and 2 bases at J, leaving 8 bases unmatched. CDR3 residues: CASSVSSGGTYNEQFF. CDR3 DNA: TGTGCCAGCAGTGTCTCAAGCGGGGGGACCTACAATGAGCAGTTCTTC.

The V gene is TRBV7-2, the J gene TRBJ2-1; 7 nucleotides align to TRBD1. V lost 4 bases, J lost 9 bases, and 6 bases stayed unmatched. Germline values: CDR1 SGHTA, CDR2 FQGNSA. CDR3 length: 13 amino acids. The CDR3 DNA sequence: TGTGCCAGCAGCTCACCGGGGACAGTTGAGCAGTTCTTC. Its translation: CASSSPGTVEQFF.

The chain carries TRBV11-3 and TRBJ2-1, with D possibly matching TRBD1 (5 bases). Deletions cut 0 bases from V and 1 base from J, with 7 bases between. The CDR3 is 15 residues long. CDR1 and CDR2 (germline): SGHNT, YENEEA. CDR3 coding DNA: TGTGCCAGCAGCTTAGATCCAGGGTCCTACAATGAGCAGTTCTTC. It encodes CASSLDPGSYNEQFF.

CDR3 DNA: TGTGCCATCAGTGCGGACAGCCCATCCTACAATGAGCAGTTCTTC. Its protein is CAISADSPSYNEQFF. The genes are TRBV10-3 and TRBJ2-1; D possibly corresponds to TRBD1 (6 bases). V shed 4 bases and J shed 1 base, with 11 bases lying between them. The CDR3 totals 15 residues. The germline V gene has CDR1 ENHRY and CDR2 SYGVKD.

V and J are TRBV7-6 and TRBJ2-7, with a weak D call TRBD1 (5 bases). The V gene lost 1 base and the J gene lost 6 bases, with 10 bases spanning the gap. The CDR3 has 13 amino acids. Germline V gene sequence: CDR1 SGHVS, CDR2 FNYEAQ. CDR3 loop: CASSLGGRGEQYF. The DNA for the CDR3 is TGTGCCAGCAGCTTAGGGGGTAGGGGCGAGCAGTACTTC. Looking up the rest from reference TRBV7-6 and TRBJ2-7 gives the full variable domain: GAGVSQSPRYKVTKRGQDVALRCDPISGHVSLYWYRQALGQGPEFLTYFNYEAQQDKSGLPNDRFSAERPEGSISTLTIQRTEQRDSAMYRCASSLGGRGEQYFGPGTRLTVT.

This clone was seen more than once but under ten times. The chain links TRBV15 to TRBJ1-5; 8 positions match TRBD1. Unmatched junction bases numbered 9, after V lost 1 base and J lost 7 bases. The length of the CDR3 is 16 residues. Germline CDR1 is LNHNV and CDR2 is YYDKDF (reference sequence). CDR3 DNA sequence: TGTGCCACCAGCAGAGGGACAGGGTCGAGTGTGCAGCCCCAGCATTTT. This encodes CATSRGTGSSVQPQHF.

This chain uses TRBV28 with TRBJ1-2; possible D gene TRBD1, 6 bases. Deletions cut 4 bases from V and 0 bases from J, with 12 bases between. CDR1 and CDR2 from the germline V gene are MDHEN and SYDVKM. The CDR3 loop spans 15 amino acids. CDR3 sequence reads: CASSWGGEPNYGYTF. The CDR3 DNA reads TGTGCCAGCAGTTGGGGGGGCGAGCCTAACTATGGCTACACCTTC.

The chain links TRBV7-2 to TRBJ1-4; D is unclear. The CDR3 spans 16 residues. V lost 2 bases and J lost 8, with 18 bases in between. Germline V gene data show CDR1 as SGHTA and CDR2 as FQGNSA. DNA of the CDR3: TGTGCCAGCAGCTTAAATTGGCGGCAGCCAGACGAAAAACTGTTTTTT. It encodes CASSLNWRQPDEKLFF.

This rearrangement joins TRBV9 to TRBJ1-4; TRBD1 agrees at 10 bases. The J segment lost 12 bases and the V segment lost 0 bases, leaving 8 bases of the junction unmatched. This CDR3 comprises 15 residues. CDR1 is SGDLS and CDR2 is YYNGEE in the germline V gene. The CDR3 reads CASSVGQGAEGQLFF. The CDR3 coding sequence is TGTGCCAGCAGCGTAGGACAGGGGGCGGAAGGGCAACTGTTTTTT.